This T cell receptor beta chain was captured in a study of blood T cell repertoires in COVID-19. Turning to the study itself: Acute-phase and convalescent COVID-19 samples originated in the United States, Italy and Spain. From T cells, B-cell-depleted T cells, or PBMCs came the material, which was cDNA or gDNA.

CDR1 and CDR2 (germline): SGHVS, FQNEAQ. This CDR3 has 12 amino acids. Trimming stripped 5 bases from V and 1 base from J, with 6 bases between. To note about this clone: The sample holds other DNA sequences that translate to the same CDR3.

Produced via immunoSEQ multiplex PCR; TCRdb's table is partial and in-frame only. The sample has around 250,000 clones, approximately 85% seen once. The V call is TRBV7-8, the J call TRBJ2-7; no firm D call. The clonotype comes from a man aged 50 or older with active or convalescent COVID-19. The sample comprised peripheral blood. CDR3 in DNA: TGTGCCAGCAGCCCCAGGTCCTACGAGCAGTACTTC. This encodes CASSPRSYEQYF.